The 26 T cell receptor beta chains in this list originate from one sample, sequenced in a study of cytomegalovirus exposure and HLA in healthy donors (dated by TCRdb to the late 2010s). Libraries were prepared through the immunoSEQ multiplex PCR assay. A mixture of 60 forward primers for TCR Vbeta segments and 13 reverse primers for TCR Jbeta segments was used in the multiplex PCR. What TCRdb holds here is the immuneACCESS table cut down to in-frame rearrangements. Part of the clones is not present; checked against another copy, under half of the missing clones reflect an unresolved V gene, and the others are unexplained. This specimen's table enumerates roughly 120,000 clones. The top ten hold roughly 1% of the sample. The sample consisted of PBMCs. These receptors all stem from a man between 18 and 35 years old in good health and CMV-seronegative.

The CDR3 loop is CASSVPGDTQYF. CDR3 in DNA: TGTGCCAGCAGCGTACCAGGGGATACGCAGTATTTT. The gene calls are TRBV9 and TRBJ2-3, with D maybe TRBD1 (5 bases). Germline lookup yields CDR1 SGDLS and CDR2 YYNGEE. CDR3 length equals 12 residues. V lost 1 base to trimming and J lost 6 bases, with 6 bases between them.

The V call is TRBV5-1, the J call TRBJ2-2, with TRBD2 matching over 8 bases. The V and J ends lost 2 bases and 6 bases, in that order; junction bases with no gene match: 9. Germline V gene sequence: CDR1 SGHRS, CDR2 YFSETQ. The CDR3 has 16 amino acids. This CDR3 is CASSLTGLVSSGELFF. The CDR3 bases are TGCGCCAGCAGCTTAACGGGACTAGTATCTTCCGGGGAGCTGTTTTTT.

The chain is built from TRBV28 and TRBJ1-1; a weak D match, TRBD1 (6 bases). V dropped 7 bases and J dropped 0 bases, with 18 bases sitting between them. This CDR3 spans 16 amino acids. CDR1 and CDR2 from the germline V gene are MDHEN and SYDVKM. CDR3 bases: TGTGCCAGCACAATCGGTTGGGGGGGCATGAACACTGAAGCTTTCTTT. It yields the protein CASTIGWGGMNTEAFF. Complete variable domain (other parts from reference TRBV28 and TRBJ1-1): DVKVTQSSRYLVKRTGEKVFLECVQDMDHENMFWYRQDPGLGLRLIYFSYDVKMKEKGDIPEGYSVSREKKERFSLILESASTNQTSMYLCASTIGWGGMNTEAFFGQGTRLTVV.

The chain uses TRBV10-2 and TRBJ2-2; D is undetermined. CDR3 length: 15 residues. Deletions cut 7 bases from V and 4 bases from J, with 16 bases between. The germline gives CDR1 WSHSY, CDR2 SAAADI. CDR3 nucleotides: TGCGCCAGCACCGTAACCCTCTCGGGCACCGGGGAGCTGTTTTTT. Translation gives CASTVTLSGTGELFF.

The V call is TRBV30, the J call TRBJ1-1, with a tentative D call TRBD1 (5 bases). The CDR3 loop spans 14 amino acids. In germline, CDR1 is GTSNPN, CDR2 SVGIG (reference sequence). The V and J ends lost 0 bases and 11 bases respectively, with 19 bases between them. CDR3 in DNA: TGTGCCTGGAGTGTATCGGGGGACGCCCCCCCCGCTTTCTTT. Its protein is CAWSVSGDAPPAFF.

This chain uses TRBV5-1 with TRBJ2-7; a weak D match, TRBD1 (7 bases). The CDR3 extends over 14 amino acids. Trimming cost V 3 bases and J 6 bases, with 16 bases left between them. From germline, CDR1 is SGHRS and CDR2 YFSETQ. The CDR3 DNA reads TGCGCCAGCAGCTGGGACGGGACAGCGGGCGAGCAGTACTTC. Translation: CASSWDGTAGEQYF.

The gene calls are TRBV7-9 and TRBJ2-7, with D perhaps matching TRBD1 (6 bases). Germline CDR1 reads SEHNR; CDR2 reads FQNEAQ (reference sequence). The CDR3 has 12 amino acids. Trimming stripped 2 bases from V and 6 bases from J, with 8 bases between. The CDR3 region has the DNA TGTGCCAGCAGCTTAAGAGGGGGCGAGCAGTACTTC. Its translation: CASSLRGGEQYF.

The V call is TRBV9, the J call TRBJ1-5; D uncertain. The CDR3 has 17 amino acids. Germline V gene lookup returns CDR1 SGDLS and CDR2 YYNGEE. The V end lost 4 bases, the J end lost 4 bases, and 21 bases lay between the germline ends. The CDR3 DNA sequence: TGTGCCAGCAGCTCCTCCCCGGATAGACACTCGAATCAGCCCCAGCATTTT. As protein: CASSSSPDRHSNQPQHF.

CDR3 residues: CASSREGYEQYF. CDR3 DNA sequence: TGTGCCAGCAGCCGAGAGGGCTACGAGCAGTACTTC. The V call is TRBV11-3, the J call TRBJ2-7; the D gene is possibly TRBD2 (5 bases). The germline CDR1 and CDR2 sequences are SGHNT and YENEEA. The CDR3 contains 12 residues. The V end was cut by 5 bases, the J end by 3 bases, with 8 bases between. The entire variable domain, with the rest obtained from reference TRBV11-3 and TRBJ2-7, is as follows: EAGVVQSPRYKIIEKKQPVAFWCNPISGHNTLYWYLQNLGQGPELLIRYENEEAVDDSQLPKDRFSAERLKGVDSTLKIQPAELGDSAVYLCASSREGYEQYFGPGTRLTVT.

The chain carries TRBV18 and TRBJ2-7, with TRBD2 matching 8 bases. CDR1 is KGHSH, CDR2 LQKENI, per germline. With 2 bases clipped from V and 5 bases from J, the junction kept 8 bases outside the gene matches. The length of the CDR3 is 15 residues. CDR3 region: CASSPSSGSIHEQYF. CDR3 nucleotides: TGTGCCAGCTCACCATCCAGCGGGAGTATCCACGAGCAGTACTTC.

DNA of the CDR3: TGTGCCAGCAGCTTAGGCCTAGGGGGAATTCAAGAGACCCAGTACTTC. Translating gives CASSLGLGGIQETQYF. The chain joins TRBV13 to TRBJ2-5; D possibly corresponds to TRBD1 (6 bases). V was cut by 0 bases and J by 2 bases, with 13 bases left in between. The CDR3 has 16 amino acids. Germline loops: CDR1 PRHDT, CDR2 FYEKMQ (reference sequence).

The genes are TRBV7-3 and TRBJ2-7; 8 nucleotides align to TRBD1. This CDR3 spans 15 amino acids. V dropped 1 base and J dropped 4; count of bases not matched to a gene: 6. Germline-derived CDR1 and CDR2 are SGHTA and FQGTGA. The CDR3 loop is CASSLKTGGPYEQYF. The CDR3 DNA reads as TGTGCCAGCAGCTTAAAAACAGGGGGGCCGTACGAGCAGTACTTC. Combining the CDR3 with reference TRBV7-3 and TRBJ2-7 gives the whole variable domain GAGVSQTPSNKVTEKGKYVELRCDPISGHTALYWYRQSLGQGPEFLIYFQGTGAADDSGLPNDRFFAVRPEGSVSTLKIQRTERGDSAVYLCASSLKTGGPYEQYFGPGTRLTVT.

The chain couples TRBV6-1 to TRBJ1-4; TRBD1 matches at 11 bases. Germline values: CDR1 MNHNS, CDR2 SASEGT. This CDR3 has 15 residues. The trim removed 6 bases at V and 8 bases at J, leaving 8 bases unmatched. The CDR3 nucleotides read TGTGCCAGCAGCTGGACAGGGGGCTCGGGAGAAAAACTGTTTTTT. It encodes CASSWTGGSGEKLFF.

This sequence joins TRBV5-4 and TRBJ2-4, with D unclear. V was clipped by 4 bases and J by 0 bases, with 8 bases between them. Germline assignment: CDR1 SGHNT and CDR2 YYREEE (reference sequence). The CDR3 covers 14 residues. CDR3 region: CASSASRAKNIQYF. In nucleotides, the CDR3 is TGTGCCAGCAGCGCGAGTAGAGCCAAAAACATTCAGTACTTC.

The V and J genes are TRBV29-1 and TRBJ2-7; D is possibly TRBD2 (6 bases). CDR3 size: 13 residues. Germline V gene sequence: CDR1 SQVTM, CDR2 ANQGSEA. V lost 4 bases, J lost 1 base, and 11 bases lay in between. CDR3 in DNA: TGCAGCGTTGGTTTGACTAGATCCTACGAGCAGTACTTC. This codes for CSVGLTRSYEQYF.

The chain links TRBV2 to TRBJ2-1; 13 nucleotides match TRBD2. V dropped 6 bases and J dropped 4; count of bases not matched to a gene: 6. The germline gives CDR1 SNHLY, CDR2 FYNNEI. The CDR3 spans 16 residues. Here the CDR3 reads CASRRTSGSIYNEQFF. The CDR3 DNA reads TGTGCCAGCAGGCGGACTAGCGGGAGCATATACAATGAGCAGTTCTTC.

J is TRBJ2-7 and V is TRBV28, with a weak D call TRBD2 (7 bases). CDR1 and CDR2 from the germline V gene are MDHEN and SYDVKM. V lost 6 bases to trimming and J lost 2 bases, with 11 bases between them. The CDR3 extends over 13 amino acids. The CDR3 DNA reads as TGTGCCAGCAGGGGGGGGCGAACCTACGAGCAGTACTTC. This codes for CASRGGRTYEQYF.

The chain combines TRBV18 with TRBJ2-7; 11 bases agree with TRBD2. The germline V gene has CDR1 KGHSH and CDR2 LQKENI. Trimming cost V 4 bases and J 2 bases; bases outside gene matches: 7. The CDR3 runs to 16 residues. CDR3 bases: TGTGCCAGCTCACTTGGACTAGCGGGCGTTGCCTACGAGCAGTACTTC. It encodes CASSLGLAGVAYEQYF.

V gene TRBV18 combines with J gene TRBJ1-1; D gene ambiguous. Germline CDR1 and CDR2: KGHSH and LQKENI. The V gene lost 5 bases and the J gene lost 1 base, with 14 bases spanning the gap. The CDR3 length is 15 residues. The CDR3 coding sequence is TGTGCCAGCTCAGTGACACAGACGAAGAACACTGAAGCTTTCTTT. This sequence encodes CASSVTQTKNTEAFF.

This sequence joins TRBV5-5 and TRBJ2-1; weak D call: TRBD1 (5 bases). With 0 bases removed from V and 9 bases from J, the gap between germline ends came to 13 bases. Germline loops: CDR1 SGHKS, CDR2 YYEKEE (reference sequence). CDR3 length equals 14 residues. The DNA for the CDR3 is TGTGCCAGCAGCTTGGAGTATCTAAGGGGTGAGCAGTTCTTC. Translating it yields CASSLEYLRGEQFF.

The chain carries TRBV6-6 and TRBJ2-7; tentative D call: TRBD2 (5 bases). CDR1 MNHNY and CDR2 SVGAGI come from the germline V gene (reference sequence). V lost 6 bases, J lost 3 bases, and 12 bases lay in between. The CDR3 has 13 residues. Written as DNA, the CDR3 is TGTGCCAGCAGCCTCCCACGGGGCTACGAGCAGTACTTC. The encoded protein is CASSLPRGYEQYF.

V and J are TRBV5-6 and TRBJ1-2, with D possibly matching TRBD1 (6 bases). Trimming took off 6 bases at V and 3 bases at J, with 15 bases between the two ends. CDR3 size: 14 residues. Germline V gene data show CDR1 as SGHDT and CDR2 as YYEEEE. CDR3 sequence (DNA): TGTGCCAGCAACTACAGGGAGCTCTACTATGGCTACACCTTC. It codes for CASNYRELYYGYTF.

This chain uses TRBV19 with TRBJ1-5, with 9 bases lining up with TRBD1. The CDR3 contains 15 residues. In germline, CDR1 is LNHDA, CDR2 SQIVND (reference sequence). V trimming: 5 bases; J trimming: 4 bases; junction bases outside the gene matches: 6. CDR3 sequence reads: CASSPTGTGNQPQHF. CDR3 DNA sequence: TGTGCCAGTAGTCCTACCGGGACAGGGAATCAGCCCCAGCATTTT.

The chain links TRBV18 to TRBJ2-7; D is undetermined. Trimming shortened V by 2 bases and J by 2 bases, and 13 bases separated the two germline ends. The CDR3 covers 15 residues. Germline V lookup: CDR1 KGHSH, CDR2 LQKENI. The CDR3 sequence: CASSPILSVTYEQYF. For the CDR3, the DNA is TGTGCCAGCTCACCAATCCTCTCGGTAACCTACGAGCAGTACTTC.

The chain has TRBV5-1 and TRBJ2-1; unclear D gene. CDR3 length equals 13 residues. V was pared by 7 bases and J by 7 bases, with 15 bases between. Looked up from germline, CDR1 is SGHRS and CDR2 is YFSETQ. Here the CDR3 reads CASYLPSENEQFF. The CDR3 nucleotides read TGCGCCAGCTACCTTCCCTCCGAGAATGAGCAGTTCTTC.

V and J are TRBV14 and TRBJ2-3; perhaps TRBD2 as D (7 bases). CDR1 and CDR2 from the germline V gene are SGHDN and FVKESK. V was trimmed by 3 bases and J by 2 bases, leaving 18 bases between them. CDR3 size: 17 residues. CDR3 sequence: CASSHLPRGGSTDTQYF. In DNA form, the CDR3 reads TGTGCCAGCAGCCACCTCCCTAGGGGGGGATCCACAGATACGCAGTATTTT.